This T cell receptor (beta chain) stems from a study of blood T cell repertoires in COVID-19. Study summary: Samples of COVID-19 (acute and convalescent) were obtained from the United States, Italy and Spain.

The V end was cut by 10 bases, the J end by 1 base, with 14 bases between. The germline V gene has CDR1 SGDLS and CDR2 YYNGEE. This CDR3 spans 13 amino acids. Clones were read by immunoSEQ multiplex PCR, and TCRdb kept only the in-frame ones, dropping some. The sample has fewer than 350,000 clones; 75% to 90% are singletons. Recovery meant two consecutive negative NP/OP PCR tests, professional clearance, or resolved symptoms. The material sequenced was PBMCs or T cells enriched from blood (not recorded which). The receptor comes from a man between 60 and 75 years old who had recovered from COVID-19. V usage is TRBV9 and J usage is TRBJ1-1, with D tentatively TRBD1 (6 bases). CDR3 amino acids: CASSDRWNTEAFF. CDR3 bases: TGTGCCTCATCGGACAGATGGAACACTGAAGCTTTCTTT.